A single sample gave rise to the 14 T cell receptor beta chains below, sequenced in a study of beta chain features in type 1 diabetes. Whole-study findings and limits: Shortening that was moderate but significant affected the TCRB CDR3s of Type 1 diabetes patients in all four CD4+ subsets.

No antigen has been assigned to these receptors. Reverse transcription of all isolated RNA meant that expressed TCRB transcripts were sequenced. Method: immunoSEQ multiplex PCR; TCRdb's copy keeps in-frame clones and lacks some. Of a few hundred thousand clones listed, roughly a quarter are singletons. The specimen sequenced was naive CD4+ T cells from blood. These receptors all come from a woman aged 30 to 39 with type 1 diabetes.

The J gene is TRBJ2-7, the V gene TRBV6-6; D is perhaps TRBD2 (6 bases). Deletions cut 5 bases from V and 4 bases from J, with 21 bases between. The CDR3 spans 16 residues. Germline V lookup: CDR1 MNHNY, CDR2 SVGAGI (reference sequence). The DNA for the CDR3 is TGTGCCAGCAGTCCTCACGTTGGTAGCGGACAATACGAGCAGTACTTC. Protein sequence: CASSPHVGSGQYEQYF.

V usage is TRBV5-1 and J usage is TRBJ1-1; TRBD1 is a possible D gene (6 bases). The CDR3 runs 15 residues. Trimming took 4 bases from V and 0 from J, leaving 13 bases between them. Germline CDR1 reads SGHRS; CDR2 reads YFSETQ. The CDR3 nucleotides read TGCGCCAGCAGCCTCCGGACAGCAATGAACACTGAAGCTTTCTTT. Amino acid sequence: CASSLRTAMNTEAFF. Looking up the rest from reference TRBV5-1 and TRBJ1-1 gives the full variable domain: KAGVTQTPRYLIKTRGQQVTLSCSPISGHRSVSWYQQTPGQGLQFLFEYFSETQRNKGNFPGRFSGRQFSNSRSEMNVSTLELGDSALYLCASSLRTAMNTEAFFGQGTRLTVV.

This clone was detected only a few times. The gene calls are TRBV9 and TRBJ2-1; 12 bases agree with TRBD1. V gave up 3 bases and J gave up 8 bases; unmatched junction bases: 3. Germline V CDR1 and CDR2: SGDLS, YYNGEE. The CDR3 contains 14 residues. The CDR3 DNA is TGTGCCAGCAGCGCGGGACAGGGGGCGGATGAGCAGTTCTTC. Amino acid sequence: CASSAGQGADEQFF.

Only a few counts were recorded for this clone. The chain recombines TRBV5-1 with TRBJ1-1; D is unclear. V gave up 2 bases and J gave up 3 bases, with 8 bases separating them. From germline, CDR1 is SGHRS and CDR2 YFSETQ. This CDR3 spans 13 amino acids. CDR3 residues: CASSLNSYTEAFF. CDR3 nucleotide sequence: TGCGCCAGCAGCTTAAACAGCTACACTGAAGCTTTCTTT.

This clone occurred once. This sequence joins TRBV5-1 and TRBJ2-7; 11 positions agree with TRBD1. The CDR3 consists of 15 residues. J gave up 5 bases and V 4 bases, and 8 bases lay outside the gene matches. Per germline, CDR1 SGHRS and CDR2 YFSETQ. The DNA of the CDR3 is TGCGCCAGCAGCCGTGGGACAGGGGGGATGGACGAGCAGTACTTC. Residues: CASSRGTGGMDEQYF.

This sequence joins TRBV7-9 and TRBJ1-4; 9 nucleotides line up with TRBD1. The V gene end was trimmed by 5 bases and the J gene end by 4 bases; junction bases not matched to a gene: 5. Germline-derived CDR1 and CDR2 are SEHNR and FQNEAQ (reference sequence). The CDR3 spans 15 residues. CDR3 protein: CASSPPDRGNEKLFF. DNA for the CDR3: TGTGCCAGCAGCCCACCGGACAGGGGTAATGAAAAACTGTTTTTT.

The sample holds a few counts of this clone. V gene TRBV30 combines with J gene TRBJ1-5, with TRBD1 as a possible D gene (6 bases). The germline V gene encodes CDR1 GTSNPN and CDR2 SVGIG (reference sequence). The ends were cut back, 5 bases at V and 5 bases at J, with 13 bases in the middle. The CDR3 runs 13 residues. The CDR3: CAWGDSGDQPQHF. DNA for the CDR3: TGTGCCTGGGGGGATTCAGGGGATCAGCCCCAGCATTTT.

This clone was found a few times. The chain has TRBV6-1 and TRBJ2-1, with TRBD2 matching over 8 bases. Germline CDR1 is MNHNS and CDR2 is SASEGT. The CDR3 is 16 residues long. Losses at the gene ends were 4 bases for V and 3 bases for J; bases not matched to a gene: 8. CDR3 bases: TGTGCCAGCAGTGTTGTCGGTAGCGGGAACTACAATGAGCAGTTCTTC. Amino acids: CASSVVGSGNYNEQFF.

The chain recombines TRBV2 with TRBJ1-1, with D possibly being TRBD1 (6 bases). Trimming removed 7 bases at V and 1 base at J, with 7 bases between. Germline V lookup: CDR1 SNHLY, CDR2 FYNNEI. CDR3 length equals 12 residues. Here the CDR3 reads CASNRENTEAFF. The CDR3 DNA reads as TGTGCCAGCAACAGGGAGAACACTGAAGCTTTCTTT.

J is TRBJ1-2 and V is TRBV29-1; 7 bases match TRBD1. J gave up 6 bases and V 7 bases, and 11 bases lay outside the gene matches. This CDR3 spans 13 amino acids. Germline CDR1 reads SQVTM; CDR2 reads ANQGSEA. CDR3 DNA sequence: TGCAGCGGCCAGACAGGGTCCTTAAATGGCTACACCTTC. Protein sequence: CSGQTGSLNGYTF.

The CDR3, as DNA: TGTGCCAGCAGCCCTGGACAGGTTTCCTACAATGAGCAGTTCTTC. Its protein product is CASSPGQVSYNEQFF. This chain connects TRBV6-6 to TRBJ2-1; 7 nucleotides agree with TRBD1. The trim removed 6 bases at V and 1 base at J, leaving 6 bases unmatched. CDR3 length: 15 amino acids. The germline CDR1 and CDR2 sequences are MNHNY and SVGAGI (reference sequence).

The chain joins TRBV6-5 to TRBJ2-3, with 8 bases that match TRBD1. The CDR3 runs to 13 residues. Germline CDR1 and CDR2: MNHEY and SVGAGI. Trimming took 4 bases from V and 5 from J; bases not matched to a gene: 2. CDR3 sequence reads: CASSSGGEDTQYF. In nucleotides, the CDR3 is TGTGCCAGCAGTTCAGGGGGCGAAGATACGCAGTATTTT.

CDR3 nucleotides: TGTGCCAGCAGCCAAGAGGTGGGAGACGACACAGATACGCAGTATTTT. It codes for CASSQEVGDDTDTQYF. This chain joins TRBV4-2 and TRBJ2-3; D may be TRBD2 (5 bases). Trimming took 0 bases from V and 2 from J, leaving 12 bases between them. The CDR3 loop spans 16 amino acids. CDR1 and CDR2 from the germline V gene are LGHNA and YNFKEQ.

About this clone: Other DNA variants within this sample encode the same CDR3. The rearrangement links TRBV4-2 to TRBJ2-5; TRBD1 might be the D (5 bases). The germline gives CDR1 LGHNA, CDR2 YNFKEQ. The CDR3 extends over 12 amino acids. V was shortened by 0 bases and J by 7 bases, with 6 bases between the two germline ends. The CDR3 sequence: CASSQDRGTQYF. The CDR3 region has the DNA TGTGCCAGCAGCCAAGATAGGGGGACCCAGTACTTC.